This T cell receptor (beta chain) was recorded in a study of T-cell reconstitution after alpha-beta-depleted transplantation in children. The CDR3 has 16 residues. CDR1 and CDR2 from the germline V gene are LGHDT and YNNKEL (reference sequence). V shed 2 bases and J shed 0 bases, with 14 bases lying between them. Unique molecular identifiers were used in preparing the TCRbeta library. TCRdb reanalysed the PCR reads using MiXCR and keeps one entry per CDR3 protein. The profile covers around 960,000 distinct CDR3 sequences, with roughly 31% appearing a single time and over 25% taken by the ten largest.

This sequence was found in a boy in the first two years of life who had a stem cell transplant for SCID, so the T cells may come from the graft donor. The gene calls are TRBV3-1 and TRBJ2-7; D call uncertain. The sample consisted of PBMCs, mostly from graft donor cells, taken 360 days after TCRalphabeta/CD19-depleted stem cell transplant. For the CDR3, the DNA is TGTGCCAGCAGCCAATCCGGACCCCACCCCTCCTACGAGCAGTACTTC. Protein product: CASSQSGPHPSYEQYF.